These 18 T cell receptor beta chains were all obtained from the same sample, sequenced in a study of shared clonotypes between healthy human individuals (dated by TCRdb to 2020 to 2022). The library was generated by the immunoSEQ multiplex PCR assay. What TCRdb holds here is the immuneACCESS table cut down to in-frame rearrangements. Part of the clones is not present; checked against another copy, under half of the missing clones reflect an unresolved V gene, and the others are unexplained. In this sample the table shows some 900,000 clones, approximately 80% of which occur a single time. The top ten hold 1.5% of the sample. Sequenced material: memory CD4+ T cells sorted from blood. The sample's cell subset or site label, decoded: CD45RA-negative fraction. These receptors were taken from a man aged 18 to 30 in good health.

This clone was found once. The J gene is TRBJ1-4, the V gene TRBV2; D possibly corresponds to TRBD1 (5 bases). Looked up from germline, CDR1 is SNHLY and CDR2 is FYNNEI. This CDR3 spans 15 amino acids. V shed 4 bases and J shed 6 bases, with 15 bases lying between them. The CDR3 DNA reads TGTGCCAGCAGTGTTTCAGTGGGGCGCGATGAAAAACTGTTTTTT. This sequence encodes CASSVSVGRDEKLFF.

This clone is a singleton in its sample. This chain links TRBV18 with TRBJ1-2; D remains unclear. Germline assignment: CDR1 KGHSH and CDR2 LQKENI. The CDR3 loop spans 14 amino acids. Trimming shortened V by 4 bases and J by 0 bases, and 9 bases separated the two germline ends. The CDR3 loop is CASSHPLANYGYTF. CDR3 DNA sequence: TGTGCCAGCTCACACCCGCTAGCTAACTATGGCTACACCTTC.

The chain carries TRBV7-9 and TRBJ2-3; TRBD2 is a possible D gene (5 bases). The V end lost 5 bases, the J end lost 6 bases, and 15 bases lay between the germline ends. The germline gives CDR1 SEHNR, CDR2 FQNEAQ (reference sequence). CDR3 size: 14 residues. The CDR3 spells CASSPLLGMDTQYF. The CDR3 DNA is TGTGCCAGCAGCCCACTACTCGGGATGGATACGCAGTATTTT.

The rearrangement links TRBV19 to TRBJ2-2; D remains unclear. V was cut by 1 base and J by 4 bases, with 10 bases left in between. The length of the CDR3 is 15 residues. The germline V gene encodes CDR1 LNHDA and CDR2 SQIVND (reference sequence). Written as DNA, the CDR3 is TGTGCCAGTAGTATAGTGGCAGTACCCACCGGGGAGCTGTTTTTT. Translating it yields CASSIVAVPTGELFF.

A few counts support this clone. This sequence joins TRBV5-6 and TRBJ2-1; 8 nucleotides line up with TRBD1. V shed 6 bases and J 4 bases; nucleotides not matched to a gene: 6. Germline CDR1 reads SGHDT; CDR2 reads YYEEEE. This CDR3 region has 14 residues. CDR3 loop: CASNPDRAYNEQFF. The DNA of the CDR3 is TGTGCCAGCAACCCGGACAGGGCTTACAATGAGCAGTTCTTC.

The CDR3, as DNA: TGTGCCAGCAGTTGCCTCGCGGGACGGGGATGCTCCTATAATTCACCCCTCCACTTT. Encoded protein: CASSCLAGRGCSYNSPLHF. V is TRBV6-8 and J is TRBJ1-6; tentative D call: TRBD1 (5 bases). The germline V and J ends were trimmed by 4 bases and 0 bases, with 19 bases remaining between them. The CDR3 totals 19 residues. The germline V gene has CDR1 MNHGY and CDR2 SAAAGT.

This chain connects TRBV29-1 to TRBJ2-7; 12 bases are a match to TRBD1. The CDR3 loop spans 15 amino acids. Germline lookup yields CDR1 SQVTM and CDR2 ANQGSEA. The ends lost 6 bases at V and 5 bases at J; junction bases unmatched: 11. The CDR3 is CSVENTGTGGHEQYF. CDR3 bases: TGCAGCGTCGAAAACACCGGGACAGGGGGCCACGAGCAGTACTTC.

This chain connects TRBV30 to TRBJ2-7; D may match TRBD1 or TRBD2 (5 bases each). The CDR3 spans 11 residues. Germline V gives CDR1 GTSNPN, CDR2 SVGIG (reference sequence). CDR3 sequence reads: CVAGSSYEQYF. The CDR3 DNA reads as TGTGTAGCAGGGAGCTCCTACGAGCAGTACTTC. Drawing the rest from reference TRBV30 and TRBJ2-7, the complete variable domain is SQTIHQWPATLVQPVGSPLSLECTVEGTSNPNLYWYRQAAGRGLQLLFYSVGIGQISSEVPQNLSASRPQDRQFILSSKKLLLSDSGFYLCVAGSSYEQYFGPGTRLTVT.

The chain uses TRBV9 and TRBJ2-3; TRBD2 is a possible D gene (5 bases). V was pared by 0 bases and J by 4 bases, with 9 bases between. In germline, CDR1 is SGDLS, CDR2 YYNGEE. The CDR3 length is 14 residues. CDR3 sequence reads: CASSVESSSDTQYF. CDR3 nucleotides: TGTGCCAGCAGCGTAGAGTCTAGCTCAGATACGCAGTATTTT.

The chain couples TRBV6-5 to TRBJ2-1; the match to TRBD2 covers 8 bases. The CDR3 has 16 amino acids. V gave up 2 bases and J gave up 5 bases; unmatched junction bases: 8. Germline CDR1 is MNHEY and CDR2 is SVGAGI. The CDR3 DNA is TGTGCCAGCAGTTACCAACCAGCGGGGGTCAACAATGAGCAGTTCTTC. Protein: CASSYQPAGVNNEQFF.

J is TRBJ1-5 and V is TRBV30, with D hard to call. The V gene's germline CDR1 is GTSNPN and CDR2 SVGIG (reference sequence). V lost 2 bases and J 6 bases, leaving 11 bases between the germline ends. There are 13 residues in the CDR3. In DNA form, the CDR3 reads TGTGCCTGGAGTAATGGGGAGGGTCAGCCCCAGCATTTT. Amino acids: CAWSNGEGQPQHF.

The chain is built from TRBV6-5 and TRBJ2-2, with no clear D. The CDR3 contains 14 residues. Germline V lookup: CDR1 MNHEY, CDR2 SVGAGI. V was clipped by 5 bases and J by 2 bases, with 9 bases between them. CDR3 loop: CASSANFNTGELFF. DNA for the CDR3: TGTGCCAGCAGTGCTAATTTTAACACCGGGGAGCTGTTTTTT.

J is TRBJ1-2 and V is TRBV5-1; unclear D gene. Trimming removed 6 bases from V and 7 bases from J, with 16 bases in between. Germline CDR1 reads SGHRS; CDR2 reads YFSETQ. The CDR3 totals 13 residues. CDR3 residues: CASTLGLHFGYTF. The CDR3 DNA reads TGCGCCAGCACCCTCGGGTTGCATTTTGGCTACACCTTC.

This clone appeared a few times. At the DNA level, this CDR3 is encoded by other sequences in the same sample as well. This chain uses TRBV6-6 with TRBJ1-3; D call uncertain. The CDR3 sequence is 12 residues long. V lost 2 bases and J lost 4, with 3 bases in between. Per germline, CDR1 MNHNY and CDR2 SVGAGI (reference sequence). The CDR3 region has the DNA TGTGCCAGCAGTTACGGAGGAAACACCATATATTTT. Its protein is CASSYGGNTIYF.

The rearrangement links TRBV27 to TRBJ1-1, with 7 bases identical to TRBD1. Germline V gene lookup returns CDR1 MNHEY and CDR2 SMNVEV (reference sequence). The junction had 8 bases not matched to a gene; V was cut back by 5 bases and J by 5 bases. The CDR3 consists of 14 residues. CDR3 bases: TGTGCCAGCAGTCTGGAACAGGGGTGGACTGAAGCTTTCTTT. This codes for CASSLEQGWTEAFF.

Comments on this clone: Other DNA sequences in the sample encode the same CDR3. The V gene is TRBV18, the J gene TRBJ1-2; 9 bases are shared with TRBD1. The trim removed 2 bases at V and 5 bases at J, leaving 3 bases unmatched. The CDR3 runs 14 residues. Germline values: CDR1 KGHSH, CDR2 LQKENI. CDR3: CASSPTGQGYGYTF. The CDR3 DNA reads as TGTGCCAGCTCACCAACCGGACAGGGGTATGGCTACACCTTC.

The chain uses TRBV11-2 and TRBJ1-2; no clear D. V lost 7 bases and J lost 8, with 20 bases in between. Germline V gene sequence: CDR1 SGHAT, CDR2 FQNNGV. The CDR3 consists of 14 residues. The CDR3 loop is CASTKLYQDYGYTF. The CDR3 region has the DNA TGTGCCAGCACTAAACTGTATCAGGATTACGGCTACACCTTC.

This clone has more than one count but fewer than ten. The V call is TRBV19, the J call TRBJ2-3; D is unclear. Trimming removed 8 bases at V and 4 bases at J, with 13 bases between. The CDR3 loop spans 13 amino acids. Germline V CDR1 and CDR2: LNHDA, SQIVND (reference sequence). CDR3 region: CASSSPGADTQYF. The CDR3 DNA follows: TGTGCCAGTTCCTCTCCGGGCGCAGATACGCAGTATTTT.